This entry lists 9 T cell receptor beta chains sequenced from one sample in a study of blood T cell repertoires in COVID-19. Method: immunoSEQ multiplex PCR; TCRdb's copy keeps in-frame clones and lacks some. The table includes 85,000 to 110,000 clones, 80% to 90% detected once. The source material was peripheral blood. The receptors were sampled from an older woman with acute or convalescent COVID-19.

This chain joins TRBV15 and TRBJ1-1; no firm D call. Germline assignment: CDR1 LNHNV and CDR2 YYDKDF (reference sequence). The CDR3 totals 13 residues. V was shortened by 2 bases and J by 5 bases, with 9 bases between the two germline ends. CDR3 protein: CATSRPDGTEAFF. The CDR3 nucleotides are TGTGCCACCAGCAGACCCGACGGGACTGAAGCTTTCTTT.

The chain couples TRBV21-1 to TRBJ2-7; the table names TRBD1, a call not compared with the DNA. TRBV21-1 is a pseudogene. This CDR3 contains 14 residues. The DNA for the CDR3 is TGTGCCAGCAGCACCCGGGACAGGGGGCACGAGCAGTACTTC. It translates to CASSTRDRGHEQYF.

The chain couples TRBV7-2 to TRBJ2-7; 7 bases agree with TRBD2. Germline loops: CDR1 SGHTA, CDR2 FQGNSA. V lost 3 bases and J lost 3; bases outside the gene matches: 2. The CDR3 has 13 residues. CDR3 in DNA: TGTGCCAGCAGCTTTCGCGGGAGCTACGAGCAGTACGTC. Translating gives CASSFRGSYEQYV.

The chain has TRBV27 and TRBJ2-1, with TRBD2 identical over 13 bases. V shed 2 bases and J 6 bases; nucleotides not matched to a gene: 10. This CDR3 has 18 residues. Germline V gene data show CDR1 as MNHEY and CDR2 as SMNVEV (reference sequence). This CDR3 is CASSLRRTSGSRGNEQFF. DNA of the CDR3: TGTGCCAGCAGTTTACGTCGGACTAGCGGGAGTCGGGGCAATGAGCAGTTCTTC.

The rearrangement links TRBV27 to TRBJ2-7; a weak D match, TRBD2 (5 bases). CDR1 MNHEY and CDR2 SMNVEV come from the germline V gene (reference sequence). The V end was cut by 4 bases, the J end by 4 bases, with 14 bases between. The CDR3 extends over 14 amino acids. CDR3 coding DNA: TGTGCCAGCAGTTCGGCGGGTTATACGTACGAGCAGTACTTC. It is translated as CASSSAGYTYEQYF.

The CDR3 region is CASSSISGEETQYF. For the CDR3, the DNA is TGTGCCAGCAGCTCCATTAGCGGAGAAGAGACCCAGTACTTC. This chain connects TRBV11-2 to TRBJ2-5; tentatively, D is TRBD2 (6 bases). This CDR3 is built from 14 residues. Per the germline V gene, CDR1 is SGHAT and CDR2 is FQNNGV. V was clipped by 4 bases and J by 3 bases, with 12 bases between them.

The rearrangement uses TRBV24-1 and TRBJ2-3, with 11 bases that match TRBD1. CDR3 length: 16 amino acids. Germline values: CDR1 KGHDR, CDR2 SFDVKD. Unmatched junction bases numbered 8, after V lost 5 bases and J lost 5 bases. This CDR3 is CATSVGRTGGQDTQYF. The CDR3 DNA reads TGTGCCACCAGTGTGGGGAGGACAGGGGGCCAAGATACGCAGTATTTT.

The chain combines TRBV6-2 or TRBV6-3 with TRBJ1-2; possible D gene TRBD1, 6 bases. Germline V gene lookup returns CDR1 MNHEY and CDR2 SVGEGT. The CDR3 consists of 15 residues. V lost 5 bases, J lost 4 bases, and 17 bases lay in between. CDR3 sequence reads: CASSQGQRDFYGYTF. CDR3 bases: TGTGCCAGCAGTCAAGGACAGCGAGACTTCTATGGCTACACCTTC.

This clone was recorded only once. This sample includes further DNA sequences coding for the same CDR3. CDR3 coding DNA: TGTGCCAGCACGCGCGGGGAAAAACTGTTTTTT. This gives the protein CASTRGEKLFF. J is TRBJ1-4 and V is TRBV2, with D hard to call. The V end lost 7 bases, the J end lost 8 bases, and 8 bases lay between the germline ends. Germline assignment: CDR1 SNHLY and CDR2 FYNNEI. The CDR3 length is 11 residues. The entire variable domain, with the rest obtained from reference TRBV2 and TRBJ1-4, is as follows: EPEVTQTPSHQVTQMGQEVILRCVPISNHLYFYWYRQILGQKVEFLVSFYNNEISEKSEIFDDQFSVERPDGSNFTLKIRSTKLEDSAMYFCASTRGEKLFFGSGTQLSVL.